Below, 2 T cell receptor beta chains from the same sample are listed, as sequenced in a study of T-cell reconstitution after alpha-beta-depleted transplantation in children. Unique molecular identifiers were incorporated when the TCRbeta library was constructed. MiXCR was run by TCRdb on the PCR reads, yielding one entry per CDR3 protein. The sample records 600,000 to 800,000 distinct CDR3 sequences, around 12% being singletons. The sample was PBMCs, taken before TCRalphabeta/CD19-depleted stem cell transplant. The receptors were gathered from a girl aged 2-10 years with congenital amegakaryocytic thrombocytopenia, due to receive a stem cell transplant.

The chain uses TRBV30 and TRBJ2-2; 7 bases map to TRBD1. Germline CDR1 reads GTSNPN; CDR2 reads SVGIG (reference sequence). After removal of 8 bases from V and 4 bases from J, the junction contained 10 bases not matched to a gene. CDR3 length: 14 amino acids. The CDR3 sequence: CALDRDRPTGELFF. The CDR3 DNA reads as TGTGCCCTTGACCGGGACAGACCCACCGGGGAGCTGTTTTTT.

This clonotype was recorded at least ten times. Written as DNA, the CDR3 is TGTGCCAGCAGCTTCCCCACGGGACTAGGGTTCAATGAGCAGTTCTTC. This translates into CASSFPTGLGFNEQFF. The chain uses TRBV7-2 and TRBJ2-1; 8 positions match TRBD2. There are 16 residues in the CDR3. Germline assignment: CDR1 SGHTA and CDR2 FQGNSA. V lost 3 bases and J lost 6; bases outside the gene matches: 10.